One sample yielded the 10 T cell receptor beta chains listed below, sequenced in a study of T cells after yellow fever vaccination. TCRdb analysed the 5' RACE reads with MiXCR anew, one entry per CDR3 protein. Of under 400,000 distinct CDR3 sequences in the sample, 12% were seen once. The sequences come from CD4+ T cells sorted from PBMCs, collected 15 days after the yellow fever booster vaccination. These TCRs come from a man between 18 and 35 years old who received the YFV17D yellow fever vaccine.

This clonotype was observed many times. CDR3 protein: CASSTRGRGARAEAFF. DNA of the CDR3: TGTGCCAGCAGTACCCGAGGGCGGGGGGCGCGTGCTGAAGCTTTCTTT. The V and J genes are TRBV27 and TRBJ1-1, with D perhaps matching TRBD1 (6 bases). V lost 5 bases to trimming and J lost 6 bases, with 22 bases between them. The CDR3 runs 16 residues. Looked up from germline, CDR1 is MNHEY and CDR2 is SMNVEV (reference sequence).

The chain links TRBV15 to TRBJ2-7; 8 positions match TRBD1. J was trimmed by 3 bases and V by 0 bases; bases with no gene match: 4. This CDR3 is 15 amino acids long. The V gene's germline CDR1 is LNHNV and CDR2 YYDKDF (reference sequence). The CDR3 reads CATSRDRGRRYEQYF. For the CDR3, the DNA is TGTGCCACCAGCAGAGACAGGGGGCGACGCTACGAGCAGTACTTC.

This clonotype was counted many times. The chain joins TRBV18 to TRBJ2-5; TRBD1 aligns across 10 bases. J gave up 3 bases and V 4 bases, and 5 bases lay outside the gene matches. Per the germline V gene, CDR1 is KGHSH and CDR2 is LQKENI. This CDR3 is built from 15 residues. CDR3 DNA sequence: TGTGCCAGCTCACAACGAGGGACAGGGGAAGAGACCCAGTACTTC. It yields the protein CASSQRGTGEETQYF. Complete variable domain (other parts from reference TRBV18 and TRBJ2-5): NAGVMQNPRHLVRRRGQEARLRCSPMKGHSHVYWYRQLPEEGLKFMVYLQKENIIDESGMPKERFSAEFPKEGPSILRIQQVVRGDSAAYFCASSQRGTGEETQYFGPGTRLLVL.

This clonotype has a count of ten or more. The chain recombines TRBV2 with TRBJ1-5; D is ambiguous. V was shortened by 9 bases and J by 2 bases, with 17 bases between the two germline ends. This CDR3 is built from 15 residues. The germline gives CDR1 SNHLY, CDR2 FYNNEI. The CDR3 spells CASSGWVIGNQPQHF. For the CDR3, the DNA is TGTGCCAGTTCCGGATGGGTTATCGGCAATCAGCCCCAGCATTTT. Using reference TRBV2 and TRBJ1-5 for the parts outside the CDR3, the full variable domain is EPEVTQTPSHQVTQMGQEVILRCVPISNHLYFYWYRQILGQKVEFLVSFYNNEISEKSEIFDDQFSVERPDGSNFTLKIRSTKLEDSAMYFCASSGWVIGNQPQHFGDGTRLSIL.

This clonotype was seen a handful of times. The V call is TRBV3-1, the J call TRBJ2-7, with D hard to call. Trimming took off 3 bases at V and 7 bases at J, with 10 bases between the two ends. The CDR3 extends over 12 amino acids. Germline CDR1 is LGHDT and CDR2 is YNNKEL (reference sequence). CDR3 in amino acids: CASSQGSSEQYF. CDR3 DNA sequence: TGTGCCAGCAGCCAGGGCAGTAGTGAGCAGTACTTC.

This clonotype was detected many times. Written as DNA, the CDR3 is TGCGCCAGCAGCTCGGCAGGAGCCTACGAGCAGTACGTC. As protein: CASSSAGAYEQYV. The chain uses TRBV5-1 and TRBJ2-7; D is ambiguous. V lost 3 bases to trimming and J lost 2 bases, with 9 bases between them. The germline CDR1 and CDR2 sequences are SGHRS and YFSETQ. There are 13 residues in the CDR3.

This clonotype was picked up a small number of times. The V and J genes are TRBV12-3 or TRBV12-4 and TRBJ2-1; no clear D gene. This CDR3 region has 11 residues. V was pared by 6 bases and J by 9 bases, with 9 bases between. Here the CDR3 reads CASSGPSEQFF. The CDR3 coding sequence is TGTGCCAGCAGCGGACCCAGTGAGCAGTTCTTC.

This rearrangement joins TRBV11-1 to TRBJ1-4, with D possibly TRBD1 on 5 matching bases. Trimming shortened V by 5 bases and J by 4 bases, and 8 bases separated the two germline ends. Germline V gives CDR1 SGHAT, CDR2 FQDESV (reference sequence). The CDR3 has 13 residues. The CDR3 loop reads CASSVDNNEKLFF. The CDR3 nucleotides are TGTGCCAGCAGCGTGGACAATAATGAAAAACTGTTTTTT. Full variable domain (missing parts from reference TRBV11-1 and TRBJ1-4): EAEVAQSPRYKITEKSQAVAFWCDPISGHATLYWYRQILGQGPELLVQFQDESVVDDSQLPKDRFSAERLKGVDSTLKIQPAELGDSAMYLCASSVDNNEKLFFGSGTQLSVL.

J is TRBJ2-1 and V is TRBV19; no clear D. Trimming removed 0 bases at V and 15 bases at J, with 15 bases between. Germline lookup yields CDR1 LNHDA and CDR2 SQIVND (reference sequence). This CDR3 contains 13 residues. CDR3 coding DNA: TGTGCCAGTAGTATAGACGGGCGACTGGAGAGGTTCTTC. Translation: CASSIDGRLERFF. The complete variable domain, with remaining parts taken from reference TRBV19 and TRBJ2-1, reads DGGITQSPKYLFRKEGQNVTLSCEQNLNHDAMYWYRQDPGQGLRLIYYSQIVNDFQKGDIAEGYSVSREKKESFPLTVTSAQKNPTAFYLCASSIDGRLERFFGPGTRLTVL.

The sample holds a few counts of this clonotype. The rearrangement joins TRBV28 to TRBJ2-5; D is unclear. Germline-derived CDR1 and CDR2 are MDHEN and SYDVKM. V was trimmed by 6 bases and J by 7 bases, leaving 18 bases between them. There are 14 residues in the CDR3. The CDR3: CASSPTQLPGTQYF. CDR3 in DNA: TGTGCCAGCAGCCCTACCCAACTCCCAGGGACCCAGTACTTC.